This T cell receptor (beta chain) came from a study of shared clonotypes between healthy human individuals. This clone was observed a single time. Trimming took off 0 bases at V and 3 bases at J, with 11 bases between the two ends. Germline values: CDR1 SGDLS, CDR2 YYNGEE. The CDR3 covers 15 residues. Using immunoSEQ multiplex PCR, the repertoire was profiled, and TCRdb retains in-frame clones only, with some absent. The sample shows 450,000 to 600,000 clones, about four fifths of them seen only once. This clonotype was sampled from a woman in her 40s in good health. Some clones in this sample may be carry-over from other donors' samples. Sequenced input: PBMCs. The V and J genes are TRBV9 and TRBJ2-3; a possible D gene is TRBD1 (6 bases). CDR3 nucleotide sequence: TGTGCCAGCAGCGTAGGGGGGCTCGGGACAGATACGCAGTATTTT. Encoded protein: CASSVGGLGTDTQYF.